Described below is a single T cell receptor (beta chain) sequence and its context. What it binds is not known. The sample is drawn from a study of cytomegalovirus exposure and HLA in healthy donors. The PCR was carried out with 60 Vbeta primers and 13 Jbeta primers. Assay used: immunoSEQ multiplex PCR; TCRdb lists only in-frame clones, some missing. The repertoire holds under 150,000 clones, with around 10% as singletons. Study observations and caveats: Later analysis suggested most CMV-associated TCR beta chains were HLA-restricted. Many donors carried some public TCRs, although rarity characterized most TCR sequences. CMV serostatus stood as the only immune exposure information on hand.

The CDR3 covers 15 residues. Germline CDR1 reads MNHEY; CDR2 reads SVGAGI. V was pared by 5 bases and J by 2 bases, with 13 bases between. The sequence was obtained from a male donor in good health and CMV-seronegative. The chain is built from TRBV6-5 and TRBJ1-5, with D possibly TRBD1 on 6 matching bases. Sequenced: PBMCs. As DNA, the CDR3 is TGTGCCAGCAGTCGTACAGGGCGAGGCAATCAGCCCCAGCATTTT. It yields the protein CASSRTGRGNQPQHF.